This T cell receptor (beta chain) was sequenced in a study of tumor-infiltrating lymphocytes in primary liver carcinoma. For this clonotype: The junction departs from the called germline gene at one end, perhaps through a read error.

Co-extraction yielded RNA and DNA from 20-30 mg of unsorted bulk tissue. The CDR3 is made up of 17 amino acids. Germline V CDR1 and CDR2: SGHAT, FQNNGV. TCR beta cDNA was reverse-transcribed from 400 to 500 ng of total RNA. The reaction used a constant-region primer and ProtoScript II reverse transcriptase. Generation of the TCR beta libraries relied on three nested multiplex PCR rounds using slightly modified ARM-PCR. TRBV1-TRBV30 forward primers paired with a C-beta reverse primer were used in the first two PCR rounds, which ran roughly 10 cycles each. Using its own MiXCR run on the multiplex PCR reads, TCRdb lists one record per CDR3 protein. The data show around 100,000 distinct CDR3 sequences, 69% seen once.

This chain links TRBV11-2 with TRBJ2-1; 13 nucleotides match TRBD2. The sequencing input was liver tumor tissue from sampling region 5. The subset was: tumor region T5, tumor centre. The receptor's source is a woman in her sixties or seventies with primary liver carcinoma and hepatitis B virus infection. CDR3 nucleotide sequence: TGTGCTAGCAGCAAGATACTAGCGGGAGGGCCGGGGGATGAGCAGTTCTTC. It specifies CASSKILAGGPGDEQFF.